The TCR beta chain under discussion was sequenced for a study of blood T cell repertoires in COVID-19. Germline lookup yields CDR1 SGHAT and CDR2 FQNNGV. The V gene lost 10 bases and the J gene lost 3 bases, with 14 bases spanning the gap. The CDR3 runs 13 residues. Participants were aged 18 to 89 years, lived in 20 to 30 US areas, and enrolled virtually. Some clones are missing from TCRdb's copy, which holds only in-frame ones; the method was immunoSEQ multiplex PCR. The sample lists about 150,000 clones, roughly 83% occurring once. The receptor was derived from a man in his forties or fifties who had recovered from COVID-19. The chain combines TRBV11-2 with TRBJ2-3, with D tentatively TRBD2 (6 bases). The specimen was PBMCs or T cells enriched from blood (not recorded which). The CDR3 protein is CATTGDWTDTQYF. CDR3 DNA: TGTGCCACCACGGGGGATTGGACAGATACGCAGTATTTT.